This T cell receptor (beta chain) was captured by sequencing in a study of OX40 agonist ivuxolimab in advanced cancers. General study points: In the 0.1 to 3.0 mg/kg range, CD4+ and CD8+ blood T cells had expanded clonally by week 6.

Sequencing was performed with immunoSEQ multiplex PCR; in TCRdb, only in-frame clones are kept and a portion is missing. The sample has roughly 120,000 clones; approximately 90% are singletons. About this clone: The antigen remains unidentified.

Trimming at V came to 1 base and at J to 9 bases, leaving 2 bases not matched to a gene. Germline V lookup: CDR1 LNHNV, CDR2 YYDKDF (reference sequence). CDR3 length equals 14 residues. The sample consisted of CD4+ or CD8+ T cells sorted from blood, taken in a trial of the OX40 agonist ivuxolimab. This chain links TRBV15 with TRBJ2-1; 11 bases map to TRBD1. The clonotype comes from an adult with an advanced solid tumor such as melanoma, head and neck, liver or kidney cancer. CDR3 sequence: CATSRGGQGGEQFF. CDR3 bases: TGTGCCACCAGCAGAGGGGGACAGGGGGGTGAGCAGTTCTTC.